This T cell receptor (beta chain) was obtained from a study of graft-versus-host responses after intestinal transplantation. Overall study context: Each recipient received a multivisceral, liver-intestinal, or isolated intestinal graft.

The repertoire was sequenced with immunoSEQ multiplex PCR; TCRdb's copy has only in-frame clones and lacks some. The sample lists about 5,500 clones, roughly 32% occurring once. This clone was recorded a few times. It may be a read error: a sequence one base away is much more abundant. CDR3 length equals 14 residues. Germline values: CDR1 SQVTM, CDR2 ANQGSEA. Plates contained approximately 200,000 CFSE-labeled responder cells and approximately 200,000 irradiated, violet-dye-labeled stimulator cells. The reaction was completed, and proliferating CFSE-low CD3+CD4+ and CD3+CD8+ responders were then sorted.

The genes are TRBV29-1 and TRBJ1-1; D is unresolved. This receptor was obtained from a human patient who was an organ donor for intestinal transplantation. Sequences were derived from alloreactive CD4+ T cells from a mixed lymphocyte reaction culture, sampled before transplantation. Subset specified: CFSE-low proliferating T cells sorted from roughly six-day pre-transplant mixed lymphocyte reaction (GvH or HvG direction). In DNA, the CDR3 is TGCTGCGTTCTTGGCGACACGGGTCGGGGTGAAGCTTTCTTT. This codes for CCVLGDTGRGEAFF.